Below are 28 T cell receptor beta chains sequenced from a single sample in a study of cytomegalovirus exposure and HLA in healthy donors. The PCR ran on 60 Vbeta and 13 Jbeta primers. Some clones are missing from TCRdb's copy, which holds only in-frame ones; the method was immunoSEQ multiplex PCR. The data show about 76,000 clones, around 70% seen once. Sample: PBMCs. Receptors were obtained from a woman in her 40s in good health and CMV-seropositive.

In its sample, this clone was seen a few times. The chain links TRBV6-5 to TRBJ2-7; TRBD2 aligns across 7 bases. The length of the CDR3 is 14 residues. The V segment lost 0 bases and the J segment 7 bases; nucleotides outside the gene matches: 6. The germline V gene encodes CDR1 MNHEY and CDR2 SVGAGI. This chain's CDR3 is CASSYSGGSREQYF. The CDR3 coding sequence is TGTGCCAGCAGTTACTCGGGCGGGAGTAGGGAGCAGTACTTC.

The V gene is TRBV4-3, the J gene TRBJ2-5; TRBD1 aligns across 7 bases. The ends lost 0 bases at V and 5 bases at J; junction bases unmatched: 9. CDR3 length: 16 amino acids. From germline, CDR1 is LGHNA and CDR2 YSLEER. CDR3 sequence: CASSQDRGGVEETQYF. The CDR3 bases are TGCGCCAGCAGCCAAGATCGAGGGGGCGTCGAGGAGACCCAGTACTTC.

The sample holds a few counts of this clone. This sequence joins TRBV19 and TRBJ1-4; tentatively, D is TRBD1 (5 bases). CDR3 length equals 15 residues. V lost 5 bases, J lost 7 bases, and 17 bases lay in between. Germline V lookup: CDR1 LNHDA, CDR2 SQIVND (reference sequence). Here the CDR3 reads CASSPRRGLIEKLFF. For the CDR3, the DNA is TGTGCCAGTAGTCCTCGAAGGGGACTGATTGAAAAACTGTTTTTT.

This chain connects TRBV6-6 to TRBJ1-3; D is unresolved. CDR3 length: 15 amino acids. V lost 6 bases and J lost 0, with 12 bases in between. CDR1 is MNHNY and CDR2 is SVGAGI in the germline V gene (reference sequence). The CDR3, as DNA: TGTGCCAGCAGATCCGACATGATCTCTGGAAACACCATATATTTT. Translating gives CASRSDMISGNTIYF.

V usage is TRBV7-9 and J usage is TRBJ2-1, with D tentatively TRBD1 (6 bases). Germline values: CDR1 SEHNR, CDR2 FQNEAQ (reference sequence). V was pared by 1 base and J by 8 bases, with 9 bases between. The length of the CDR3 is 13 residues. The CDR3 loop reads CASSLGGRDEQFF. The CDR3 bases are TGTGCCAGCAGCTTAGGGGGGCGGGATGAGCAGTTCTTC. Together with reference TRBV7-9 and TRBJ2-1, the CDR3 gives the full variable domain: DTGVSQNPRHKITKRGQNVTFRCDPISEHNRLYWYRQTLGQGPEFLTYFQNEAQLEKSRLLSDRFSAERPKGSFSTLEIQRTEQGDSAMYLCASSLGGRDEQFFGPGTRLTVL.

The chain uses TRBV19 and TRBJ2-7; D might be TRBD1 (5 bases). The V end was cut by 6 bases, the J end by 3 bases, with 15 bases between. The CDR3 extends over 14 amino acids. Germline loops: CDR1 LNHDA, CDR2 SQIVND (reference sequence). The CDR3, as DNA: TGTGCCAGTAGCCTGGGCCCCCAGGGCTACGAGCAGTACTTC. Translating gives CASSLGPQGYEQYF. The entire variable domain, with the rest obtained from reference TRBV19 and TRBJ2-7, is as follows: DGGITQSPKYLFRKEGQNVTLSCEQNLNHDAMYWYRQDPGQGLRLIYYSQIVNDFQKGDIAEGYSVSREKKESFPLTVTSAQKNPTAFYLCASSLGPQGYEQYFGPGTRLTVT.

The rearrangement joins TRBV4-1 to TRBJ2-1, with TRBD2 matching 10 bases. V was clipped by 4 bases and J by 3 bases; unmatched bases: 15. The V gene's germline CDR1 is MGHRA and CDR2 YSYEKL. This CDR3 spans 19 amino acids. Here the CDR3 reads CASSLRQTGTSAIYNEQFF. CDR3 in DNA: TGCGCCAGCAGCCTGAGGCAAACCGGGACTAGCGCTATCTACAATGAGCAGTTCTTC.

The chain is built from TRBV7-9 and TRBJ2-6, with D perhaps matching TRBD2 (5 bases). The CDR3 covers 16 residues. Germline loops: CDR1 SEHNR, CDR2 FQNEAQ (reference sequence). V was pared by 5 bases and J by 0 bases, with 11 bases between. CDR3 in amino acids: CASSHRGSSGANVLTF. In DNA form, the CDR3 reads TGTGCCAGCAGCCATCGAGGGAGCTCTGGGGCCAACGTCCTGACTTTC.

CDR3 loop: CASSPLLSGYGYTF. The CDR3 nucleotides are TGTGCCAGCAGCCCCCTTCTCTCGGGCTATGGCTACACCTTC. The chain combines TRBV27 with TRBJ1-2, with D unclear. Trimming shortened V by 6 bases and J by 4 bases, and 15 bases separated the two germline ends. Germline V gives CDR1 MNHEY, CDR2 SMNVEV (reference sequence). This CDR3 comprises 14 residues.

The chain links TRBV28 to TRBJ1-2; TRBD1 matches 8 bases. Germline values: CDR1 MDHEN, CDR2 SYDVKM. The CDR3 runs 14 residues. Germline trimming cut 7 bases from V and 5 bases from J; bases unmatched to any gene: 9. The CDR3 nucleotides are TGTGCCAGCAACACGCCGCAGGGGGCTTATGGCTACACCTTC. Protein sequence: CASNTPQGAYGYTF.

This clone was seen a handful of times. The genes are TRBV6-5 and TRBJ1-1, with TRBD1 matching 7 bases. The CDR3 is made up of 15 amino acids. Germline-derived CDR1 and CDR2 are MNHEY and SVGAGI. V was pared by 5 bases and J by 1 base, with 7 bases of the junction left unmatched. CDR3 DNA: TGTGCCAGCAGTCTATCAGGGGGATGGAACACTGAAGCTTTCTTT. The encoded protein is CASSLSGGWNTEAFF.

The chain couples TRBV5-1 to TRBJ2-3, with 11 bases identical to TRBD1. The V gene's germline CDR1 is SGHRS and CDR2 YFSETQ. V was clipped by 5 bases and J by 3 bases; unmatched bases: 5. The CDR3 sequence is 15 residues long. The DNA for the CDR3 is TGCGCCAGCAGATGGGGGACAGGGGGAACAGATACGCAGTATTTT. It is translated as CASRWGTGGTDTQYF. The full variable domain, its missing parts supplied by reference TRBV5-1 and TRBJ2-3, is KAGVTQTPRYLIKTRGQQVTLSCSPISGHRSVSWYQQTPGQGLQFLFEYFSETQRNKGNFPGRFSGRQFSNSRSEMNVSTLELGDSALYLCASRWGTGGTDTQYFGPGTRLTVL.

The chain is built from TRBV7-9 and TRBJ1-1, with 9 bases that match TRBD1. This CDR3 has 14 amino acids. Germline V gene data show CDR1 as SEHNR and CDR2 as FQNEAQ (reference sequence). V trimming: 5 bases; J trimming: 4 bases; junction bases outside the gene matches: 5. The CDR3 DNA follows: TGTGCCAGCAGCAACAGGGGGCAGGGCACTGAAGCTTTCTTT. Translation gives CASSNRGQGTEAFF.

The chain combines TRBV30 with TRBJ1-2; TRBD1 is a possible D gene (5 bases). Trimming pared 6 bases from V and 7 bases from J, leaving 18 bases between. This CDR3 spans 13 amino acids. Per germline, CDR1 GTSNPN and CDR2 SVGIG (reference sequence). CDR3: CACTKSGQGGYTF. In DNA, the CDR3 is TGTGCCTGTACCAAGAGTGGCCAGGGTGGCTACACCTTC.

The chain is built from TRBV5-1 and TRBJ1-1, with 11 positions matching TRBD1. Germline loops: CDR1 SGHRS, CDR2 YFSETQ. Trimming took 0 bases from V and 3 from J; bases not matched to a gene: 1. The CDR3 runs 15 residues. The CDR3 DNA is TGCGCCAGCAGCTTGGAGGGACAGGGGGACACTGAAGCTTTCTTT. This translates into CASSLEGQGDTEAFF.

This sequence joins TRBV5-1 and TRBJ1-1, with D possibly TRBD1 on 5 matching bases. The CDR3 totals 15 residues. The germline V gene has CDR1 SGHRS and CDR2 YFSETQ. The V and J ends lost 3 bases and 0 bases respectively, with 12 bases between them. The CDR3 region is CASSSTVPMNTEAFF. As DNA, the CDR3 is TGCGCCAGCAGCTCGACAGTCCCCATGAACACTGAAGCTTTCTTT.

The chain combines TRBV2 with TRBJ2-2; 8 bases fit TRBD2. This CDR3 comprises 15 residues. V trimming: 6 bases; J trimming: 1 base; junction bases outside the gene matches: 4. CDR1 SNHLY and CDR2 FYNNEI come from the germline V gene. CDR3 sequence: CASRLAGRNTGELFF. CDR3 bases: TGTGCCAGCAGATTAGCGGGGAGGAACACCGGGGAGCTGTTTTTT.

The CDR3 reads CAWSRRGHPQETQYF. In DNA form, the CDR3 reads TGTGCCTGGAGTCGAAGGGGACACCCTCAAGAGACCCAGTACTTC. The gene calls are TRBV30 and TRBJ2-5; TRBD1 might be the D (6 bases). From germline, CDR1 is GTSNPN and CDR2 SVGIG (reference sequence). V dropped 2 bases and J dropped 2 bases, with 15 bases sitting between them. The CDR3 length is 15 residues.

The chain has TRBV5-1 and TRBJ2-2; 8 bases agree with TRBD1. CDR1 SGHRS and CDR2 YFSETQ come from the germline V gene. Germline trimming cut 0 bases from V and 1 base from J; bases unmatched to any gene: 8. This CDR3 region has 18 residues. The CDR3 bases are TGCGCCAGCAGCTTGGATCCAGGGGGCAAGTGGAACACCGGGGAGCTGTTTTTT. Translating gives CASSLDPGGKWNTGELFF. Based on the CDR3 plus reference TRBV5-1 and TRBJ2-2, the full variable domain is KAGVTQTPRYLIKTRGQQVTLSCSPISGHRSVSWYQQTPGQGLQFLFEYFSETQRNKGNFPGRFSGRQFSNSRSEMNVSTLELGDSALYLCASSLDPGGKWNTGELFFGEGSRLTVL.

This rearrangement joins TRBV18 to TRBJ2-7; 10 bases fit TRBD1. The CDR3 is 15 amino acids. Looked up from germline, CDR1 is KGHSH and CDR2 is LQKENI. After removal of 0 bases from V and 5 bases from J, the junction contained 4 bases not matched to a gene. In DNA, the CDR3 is TGTGCCAGCTCACCACCAGGACAGGGGGGGCACGAGCAGTACTTC. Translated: CASSPPGQGGHEQYF. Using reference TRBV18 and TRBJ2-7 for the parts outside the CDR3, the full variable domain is NAGVMQNPRHLVRRRGQEARLRCSPMKGHSHVYWYRQLPEEGLKFMVYLQKENIIDESGMPKERFSAEFPKEGPSILRIQQVVRGDSAAYFCASSPPGQGGHEQYFGPGTRLTVT.

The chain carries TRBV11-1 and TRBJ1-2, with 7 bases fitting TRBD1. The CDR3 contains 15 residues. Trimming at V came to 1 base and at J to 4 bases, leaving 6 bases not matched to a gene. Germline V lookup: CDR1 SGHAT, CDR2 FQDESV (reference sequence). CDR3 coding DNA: TGTGCCAGCAGCTTAGATGGGACAGACCCCTATGGCTACACCTTC. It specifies CASSLDGTDPYGYTF. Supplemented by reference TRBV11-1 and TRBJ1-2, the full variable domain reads EAEVAQSPRYKITEKSQAVAFWCDPISGHATLYWYRQILGQGPELLVQFQDESVVDDSQLPKDRFSAERLKGVDSTLKIQPAELGDSAMYLCASSLDGTDPYGYTFGSGTRLTVV.

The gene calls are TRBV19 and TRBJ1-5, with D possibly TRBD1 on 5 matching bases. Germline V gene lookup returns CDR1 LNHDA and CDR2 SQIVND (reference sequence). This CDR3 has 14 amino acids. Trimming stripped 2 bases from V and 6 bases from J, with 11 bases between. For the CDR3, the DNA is TGTGCCAGTAGTATAATGGCAGGGCGTCAGCCCCAGCATTTT. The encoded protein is CASSIMAGRQPQHF.

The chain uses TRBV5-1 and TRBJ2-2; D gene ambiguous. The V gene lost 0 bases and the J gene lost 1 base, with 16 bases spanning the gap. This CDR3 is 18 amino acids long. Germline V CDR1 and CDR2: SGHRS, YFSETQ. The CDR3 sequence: CASSLDPSGQGNTGELFF. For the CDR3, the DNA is TGCGCCAGCAGCTTGGACCCAAGTGGGCAAGGGAACACCGGGGAGCTGTTTTTT. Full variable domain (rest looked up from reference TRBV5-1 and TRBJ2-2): KAGVTQTPRYLIKTRGQQVTLSCSPISGHRSVSWYQQTPGQGLQFLFEYFSETQRNKGNFPGRFSGRQFSNSRSEMNVSTLELGDSALYLCASSLDPSGQGNTGELFFGEGSRLTVL.

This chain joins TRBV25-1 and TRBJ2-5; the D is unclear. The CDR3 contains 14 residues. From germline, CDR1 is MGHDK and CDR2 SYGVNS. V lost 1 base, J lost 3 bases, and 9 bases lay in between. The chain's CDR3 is CASSESPLEETQYF. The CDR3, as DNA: TGTGCCAGCAGTGAATCCCCCCTAGAAGAGACCCAGTACTTC.

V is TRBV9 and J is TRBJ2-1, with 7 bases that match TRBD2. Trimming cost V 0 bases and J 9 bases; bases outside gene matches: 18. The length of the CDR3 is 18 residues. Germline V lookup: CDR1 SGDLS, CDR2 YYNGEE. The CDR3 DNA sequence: TGTGCCAGCAGCGTAGGCCCCGGTGGACTAGGTACCGGAGGTGAGCAGTTCTTC. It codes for CASSVGPGGLGTGGEQFF.

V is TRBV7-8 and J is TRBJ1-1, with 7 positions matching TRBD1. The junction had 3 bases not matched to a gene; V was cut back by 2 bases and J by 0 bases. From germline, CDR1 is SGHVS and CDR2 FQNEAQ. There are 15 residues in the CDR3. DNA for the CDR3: TGTGCCAGCAGCTTATCGGGACAGCTGAACACTGAAGCTTTCTTT. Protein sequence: CASSLSGQLNTEAFF.

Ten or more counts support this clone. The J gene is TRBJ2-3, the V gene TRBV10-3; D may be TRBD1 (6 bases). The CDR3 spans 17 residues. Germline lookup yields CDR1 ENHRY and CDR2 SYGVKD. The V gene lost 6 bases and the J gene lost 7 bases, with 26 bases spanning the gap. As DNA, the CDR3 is TGTGCCATCAGGGGACACTCGGGGTTTTTGGGGCCGTATACGCAGTATTTT. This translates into CAIRGHSGFLGPYTQYF.

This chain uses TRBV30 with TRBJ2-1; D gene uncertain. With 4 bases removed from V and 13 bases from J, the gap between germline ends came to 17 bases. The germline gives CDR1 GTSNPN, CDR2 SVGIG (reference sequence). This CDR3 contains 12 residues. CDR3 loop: CAWIAVGDFQFF. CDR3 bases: TGTGCCTGGATTGCAGTGGGCGATTTCCAGTTCTTC.